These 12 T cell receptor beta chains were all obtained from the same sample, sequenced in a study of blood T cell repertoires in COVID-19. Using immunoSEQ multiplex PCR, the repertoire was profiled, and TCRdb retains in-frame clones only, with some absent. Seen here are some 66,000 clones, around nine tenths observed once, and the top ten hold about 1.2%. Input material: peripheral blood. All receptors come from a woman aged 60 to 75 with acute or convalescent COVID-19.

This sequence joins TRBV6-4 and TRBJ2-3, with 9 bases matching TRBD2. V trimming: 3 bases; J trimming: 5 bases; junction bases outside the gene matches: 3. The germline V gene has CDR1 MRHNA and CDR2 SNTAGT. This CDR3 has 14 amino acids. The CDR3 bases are TGTGCCAGCAGTGAGCGGGGGGGTGGAGATACGCAGTATTTT. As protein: CASSERGGGDTQYF.

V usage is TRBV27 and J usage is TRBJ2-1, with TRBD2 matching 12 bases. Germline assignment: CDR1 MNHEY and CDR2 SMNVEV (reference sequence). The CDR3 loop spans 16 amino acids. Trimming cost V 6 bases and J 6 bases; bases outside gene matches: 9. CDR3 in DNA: TGTGCCAGCAGCACGATAGGACTAGCGGGAAGCAATGAGCAGTTCTTC. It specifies CASSTIGLAGSNEQFF.

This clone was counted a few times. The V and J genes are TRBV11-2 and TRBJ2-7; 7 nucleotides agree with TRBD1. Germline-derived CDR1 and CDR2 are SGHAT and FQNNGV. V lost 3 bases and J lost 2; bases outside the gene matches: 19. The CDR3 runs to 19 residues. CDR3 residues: CASSFTLTGTVAPTYEQYV. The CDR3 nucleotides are TGTGCCAGCAGCTTTACTTTAACCGGGACAGTAGCCCCAACCTACGAGCAGTACGTC.

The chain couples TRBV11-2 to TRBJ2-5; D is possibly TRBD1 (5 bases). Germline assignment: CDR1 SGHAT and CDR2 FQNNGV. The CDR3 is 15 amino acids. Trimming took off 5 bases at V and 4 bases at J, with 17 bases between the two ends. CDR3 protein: CASSQLKGPGETQYF. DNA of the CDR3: TGTGCCAGCAGCCAACTCAAGGGGCCAGGAGAGACCCAGTACTTC.

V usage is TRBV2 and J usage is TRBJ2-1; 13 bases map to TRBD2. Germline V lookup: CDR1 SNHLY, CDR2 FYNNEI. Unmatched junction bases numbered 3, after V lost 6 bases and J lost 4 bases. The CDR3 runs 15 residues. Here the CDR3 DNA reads TGTGCCAGCAGGGAGGGACTAGCGGGGTACAATGAGCAGTTCTTC. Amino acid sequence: CASREGLAGYNEQFF.

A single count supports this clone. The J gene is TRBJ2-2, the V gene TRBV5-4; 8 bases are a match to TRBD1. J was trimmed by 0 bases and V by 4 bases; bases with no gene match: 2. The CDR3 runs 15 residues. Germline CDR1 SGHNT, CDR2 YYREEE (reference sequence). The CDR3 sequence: CASSPTGANTGELFF. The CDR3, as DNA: TGTGCCAGCAGCCCGACAGGGGCGAACACCGGGGAGCTGTTTTTT. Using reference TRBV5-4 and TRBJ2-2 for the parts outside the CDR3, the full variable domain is ETGVTQSPTHLIKTRGQQVTLRCSSQSGHNTVSWYQQALGQGPQFIFQYYREEENGRGNFPPRFSGLQFPNYSSELNVNALELDDSALYLCASSPTGANTGELFFGEGSRLTVL.

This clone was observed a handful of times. CDR3 in amino acids: CASSPQGNVNTEAFF. DNA of the CDR3: TGTGCCAGCAGCCCGCAGGGGAACGTGAACACTGAAGCTTTCTTT. The genes are TRBV5-8 and TRBJ1-1, with D tentatively TRBD1 (6 bases). Germline assignment: CDR1 SGHTS and CDR2 YDEGEE. Trimming pared 4 bases from V and 0 bases from J, leaving 13 bases between. The CDR3 is 15 residues long.

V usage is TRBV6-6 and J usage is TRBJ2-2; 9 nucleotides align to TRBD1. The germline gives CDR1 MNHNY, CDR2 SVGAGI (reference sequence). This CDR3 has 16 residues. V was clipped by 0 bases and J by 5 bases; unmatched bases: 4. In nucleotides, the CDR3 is TGTGCCAGCAGTTACTCTATGGGACAGGGAACCGGGGAGCTGTTTTTT. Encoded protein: CASSYSMGQGTGELFF.

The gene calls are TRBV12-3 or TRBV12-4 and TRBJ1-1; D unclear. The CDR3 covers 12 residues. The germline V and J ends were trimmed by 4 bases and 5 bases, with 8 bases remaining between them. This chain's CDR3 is CASSSPGTEAFF. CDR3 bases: TGTGCCAGCAGTTCCCCCGGGACTGAAGCTTTCTTT.

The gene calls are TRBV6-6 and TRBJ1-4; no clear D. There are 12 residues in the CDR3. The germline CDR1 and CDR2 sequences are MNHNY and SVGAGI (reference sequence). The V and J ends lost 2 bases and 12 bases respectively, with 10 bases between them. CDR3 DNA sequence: TGTGCCAGCAGTTACCCCTCCTCGGAACTGTTTTTT. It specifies CASSYPSSELFF.

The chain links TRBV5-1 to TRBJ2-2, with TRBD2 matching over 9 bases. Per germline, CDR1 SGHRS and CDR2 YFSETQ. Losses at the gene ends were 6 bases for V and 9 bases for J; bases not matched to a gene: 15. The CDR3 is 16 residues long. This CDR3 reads CASTPLAGLGGRELFF. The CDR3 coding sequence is TGCGCCAGCACCCCGCTAGCGGGGCTCGGGGGCCGGGAGCTGTTTTTT.

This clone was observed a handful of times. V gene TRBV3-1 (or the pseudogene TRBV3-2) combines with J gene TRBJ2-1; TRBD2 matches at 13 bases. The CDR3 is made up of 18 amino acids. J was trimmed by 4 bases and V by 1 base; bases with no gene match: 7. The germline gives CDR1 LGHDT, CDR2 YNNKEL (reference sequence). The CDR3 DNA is TGTGCCAGCAGCCAAGCGGGACTAGCGGGGAGAACATACAATGAGCAGTTCTTC. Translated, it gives CASSQAGLAGRTYNEQFF.